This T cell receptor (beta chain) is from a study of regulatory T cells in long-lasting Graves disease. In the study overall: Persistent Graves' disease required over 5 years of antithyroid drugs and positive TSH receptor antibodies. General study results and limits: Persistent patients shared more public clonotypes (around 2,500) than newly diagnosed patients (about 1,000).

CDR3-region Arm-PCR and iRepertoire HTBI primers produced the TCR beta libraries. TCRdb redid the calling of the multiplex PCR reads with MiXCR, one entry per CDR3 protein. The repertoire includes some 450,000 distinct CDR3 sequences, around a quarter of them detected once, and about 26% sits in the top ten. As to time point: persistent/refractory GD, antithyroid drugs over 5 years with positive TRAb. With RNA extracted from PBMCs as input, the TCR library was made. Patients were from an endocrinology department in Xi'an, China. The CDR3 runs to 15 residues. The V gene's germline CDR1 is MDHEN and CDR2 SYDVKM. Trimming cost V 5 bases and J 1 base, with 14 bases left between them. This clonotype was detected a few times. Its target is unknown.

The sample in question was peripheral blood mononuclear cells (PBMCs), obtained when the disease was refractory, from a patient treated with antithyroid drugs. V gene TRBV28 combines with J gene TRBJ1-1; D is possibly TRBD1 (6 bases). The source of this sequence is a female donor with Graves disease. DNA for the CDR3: TGTGCCAGCAGTACCCCCAGGGGCAAGAACACTGAAGCTTTCTTT. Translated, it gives CASSTPRGKNTEAFF.